One sample yielded the 20 T cell receptor beta chains listed below, sequenced in a study of cytomegalovirus exposure and HLA in healthy donors. The assay was immunoSEQ multiplex PCR, and TCRdb's table has in-frame clones only and misses some. The sample carries about 82,000 clones, roughly 93% recorded once. Sequencing input: PBMCs. The receptors here all came from a man aged 18 to 35 in good health and CMV-seronegative.

This sequence joins TRBV10-3 and TRBJ2-7, with D uncertain. The CDR3 extends over 12 amino acids. Germline-derived CDR1 and CDR2 are ENHRY and SYGVKD. Trimming took 5 bases from V and 7 from J, leaving 12 bases between them. CDR3 in DNA: TGTGCCATCAGTTCCACCAGGTGGGAGCAGTACTTC. Its translation: CAISSTRWEQYF.

This clone qualifies as medium-sized. The chain is built from TRBV18 and TRBJ1-6; TRBD1 matches at 7 bases. Germline V gene data show CDR1 as KGHSH and CDR2 as LQKENI. V lost 11 bases to trimming and J lost 6 bases; unmatched junction nucleotides: 10. The CDR3 sequence is 14 residues long. This chain's CDR3 is CARYEGQSNSPLHF. The CDR3, as DNA: TGTGCCCGGTATGAGGGACAGAGTAATTCACCCCTCCACTTT.

V and J are TRBV13 and TRBJ2-7; no definite D call. CDR3 length: 16 amino acids. CDR1 and CDR2 from the germline V gene are PRHDT and FYEKMQ (reference sequence). V gave up 0 bases and J gave up 0 bases, with 12 bases separating them. This CDR3 is CASSLGVSRSSYEQYF. In nucleotides, the CDR3 is TGTGCCAGCAGCTTAGGGGTTAGCCGAAGCTCCTACGAGCAGTACTTC. The full variable domain, with the rest looked up from reference TRBV13 and TRBJ2-7, is AAGVIQSPRHLIKEKRETATLKCYPIPRHDTVYWYQQGPGQDPQFLISFYEKMQSDKGSIPDRFSAQQFSDYHSELNMSSLELGDSALYFCASSLGVSRSSYEQYFGPGTRLTVT.

V gene TRBV5-5 combines with J gene TRBJ2-2; TRBD1 matches at 10 bases. With V trimmed by 6 bases and J by 3 bases, 5 bases remained unmatched. Germline-derived CDR1 and CDR2 are SGHKS and YYEKEE (reference sequence). The CDR3 totals 15 residues. For the CDR3, the DNA is TGTGCCAGCACCTGGGGGACAGGGGACACCGGGGAGCTGTTTTTT. It encodes CASTWGTGDTGELFF.

The chain employs TRBV11-1 and TRBJ1-1, with 9 bases aligning to TRBD1. CDR1 SGHAT and CDR2 FQDESV come from the germline V gene (reference sequence). The CDR3 length is 14 residues. The trim removed 1 base at V and 5 bases at J, leaving 2 bases unmatched. The CDR3 loop reads CASSLEQGATEAFF. Written as DNA, the CDR3 is TGTGCCAGCAGCTTAGAACAGGGGGCTACTGAAGCTTTCTTT.

The rearrangement uses TRBV18 and TRBJ2-1; 7 nucleotides line up with TRBD2. Germline V CDR1 and CDR2: KGHSH, LQKENI. V lost 3 bases to trimming and J lost 2 bases; unmatched junction nucleotides: 7. The CDR3 is 16 amino acids. As DNA, the CDR3 is TGTGCCAGCTCACCCCATGGGGGAGGGCCCTACAATGAGCAGTTCTTC. It yields the protein CASSPHGGGPYNEQFF.

This clone was seen a few times. V gene TRBV29-1 combines with J gene TRBJ2-3, with D tentatively TRBD1 (5 bases). Germline CDR1 and CDR2: SQVTM and ANQGSEA. The V gene lost 0 bases and the J gene lost 3 bases, with 16 bases spanning the gap. The CDR3 has 16 amino acids. CDR3 DNA sequence: TGCAGCGTTGAAGAGCGAACCAGGGTGACTACAGATACGCAGTATTTT. Its protein is CSVEERTRVTTDTQYF.

This clone was observed a few times. The chain employs TRBV5-5 and TRBJ2-2; a possible D gene is TRBD1 (6 bases). With 4 bases removed from V and 6 bases from J, the gap between germline ends came to 19 bases. This CDR3 has 16 residues. Germline-derived CDR1 and CDR2 are SGHKS and YYEKEE (reference sequence). In DNA, the CDR3 is TGTGCCAGCAGCACTCCACAGGGTCGAACACCCGGGGAGCTGTTTTTT. It encodes CASSTPQGRTPGELFF.

The CDR3 sequence is CASSSNHGSYEQYF. The DNA for the CDR3 is TGTGCCAGCAGCTCGAACCACGGTTCCTACGAGCAGTACTTC. The chain is built from TRBV7-2 and TRBJ2-7, with no clear D. Germline V gene lookup returns CDR1 SGHTA and CDR2 FQGNSA. The CDR3 has 14 amino acids. The V end was cut by 4 bases, the J end by 1 base, with 11 bases between.

The chain employs TRBV19 and TRBJ1-3; D is unclear. Looked up from germline, CDR1 is LNHDA and CDR2 is SQIVND (reference sequence). The CDR3 has 15 residues. V lost 3 bases and J lost 4, with 13 bases in between. In DNA form, the CDR3 reads TGTGCCAGTAGTATTGGCGGGTTCGGCGGAAACACCATATATTTT. Translated, it gives CASSIGGFGGNTIYF.

The chain employs TRBV27 and TRBJ2-3, with D possibly being TRBD2 (5 bases). V lost 5 bases to trimming and J lost 5 bases, with 14 bases between them. Germline CDR1 reads MNHEY; CDR2 reads SMNVEV (reference sequence). The CDR3 loop spans 14 amino acids. This CDR3 is CASSLASGQDTQYF. The DNA of the CDR3 is TGTGCCAGCAGTCTAGCTTCCGGGCAAGATACGCAGTATTTT.

This clone was counted between two and nine times. The chain employs TRBV30 and TRBJ1-2, with 9 bases that match TRBD1. CDR1 and CDR2 (germline): GTSNPN, SVGIG (reference sequence). This CDR3 is built from 13 residues. The junction had 7 bases not matched to a gene; V was cut back by 4 bases and J by 7 bases. CDR3 DNA: TGTGCCTGGAACCCACAGGGGGCGCTTGGCTACACCTTC. Translated: CAWNPQGALGYTF.

This clone was detected once. The J gene is TRBJ1-5, the V gene TRBV12-5; D may be TRBD1 (5 bases). CDR3 length equals 16 residues. Per the germline V gene, CDR1 is LGHNT and CDR2 is FRNRAP. V was clipped by 6 bases and J by 2 bases, with 17 bases between them. CDR3 nucleotide sequence: TGTGCTAGTGGAGAGGAGCCTCCGGGGGGCAATCAGCCCCAGCATTTT. The encoded protein is CASGEEPPGGNQPQHF.

The rearrangement uses TRBV4-1 and TRBJ1-2; the D gene is possibly TRBD1 (5 bases). The CDR3 is made up of 14 amino acids. V was clipped by 1 base and J by 2 bases, with 8 bases between them. Germline values: CDR1 MGHRA, CDR2 YSYEKL. In nucleotides, the CDR3 is TGCGCCAGCAGCCAAGTACCAGGGAACTATGGCTACACCTTC. It specifies CASSQVPGNYGYTF.

The rearrangement joins TRBV6-1 to TRBJ2-7; TRBD2 agrees at 11 bases. The CDR3 runs 14 residues. Germline trimming cut 8 bases from V and 3 bases from J; bases unmatched to any gene: 6. CDR1 and CDR2 (germline): MNHNS, SASEGT. The CDR3: CASLGLAVDYEQYF. The DNA of the CDR3 is TGTGCCAGCCTGGGACTAGCGGTTGACTACGAGCAGTACTTC.

The chain links TRBV4-1 to TRBJ2-1, with a possible D match to TRBD2 (5 bases). The V gene lost 1 base and the J gene lost 0 bases, with 10 bases spanning the gap. The CDR3 is 16 amino acids. Germline V gene data show CDR1 as MGHRA and CDR2 as YSYEKL. CDR3 protein: CASSQVLRGSYNEQFF. CDR3 DNA sequence: TGCGCCAGCAGCCAAGTGCTCCGGGGCTCCTACAATGAGCAGTTCTTC.

The rearrangement links TRBV30 to TRBJ1-3; TRBD1 matches 8 bases. The CDR3 spans 14 residues. Germline values: CDR1 GTSNPN, CDR2 SVGIG (reference sequence). V lost 2 bases to trimming and J lost 2 bases; unmatched junction nucleotides: 2. In nucleotides, the CDR3 is TGTGCCTGGAGTCAGGACAGGGCTGGAAACACCATATATTTT. Its translation is CAWSQDRAGNTIYF.

The V call is TRBV6-1, the J call TRBJ2-5; TRBD1 is a possible D gene (5 bases). CDR3 length: 12 amino acids. The V gene's germline CDR1 is MNHNS and CDR2 SASEGT. V was clipped by 3 bases and J by 5 bases, with 7 bases between them. The CDR3 DNA is TGTGCCAGCAGTGAGTCAGGGGAGACCCAGTACTTC. This sequence encodes CASSESGETQYF.

The genes are TRBV7-6 and TRBJ2-7; 14 bases agree with TRBD2. Trimming at V came to 5 bases and at J to 6 bases, leaving 6 bases not matched to a gene. CDR3 length: 15 amino acids. Germline values: CDR1 SGHVS, CDR2 FNYEAQ. DNA for the CDR3: TGTGCCAGCAGCCCGGGGACTAGCGGGAGTCGCGAGCAGTACTTC. Translation: CASSPGTSGSREQYF.

The chain uses TRBV15 and TRBJ2-7; 7 positions agree with TRBD2. Trimming cost V 1 base and J 4 bases; bases outside gene matches: 4. The CDR3 spans 14 residues. Per germline, CDR1 LNHNV and CDR2 YYDKDF (reference sequence). CDR3 amino acids: CATSRGLADYEQYF. The CDR3 region has the DNA TGTGCCACCAGCAGAGGTCTAGCGGATTACGAGCAGTACTTC.